This TCR beta chain came from a study of monozygotic twins with inflammatory bowel disease. With regard to this clonotype: The antigen is not known.

The V gene's germline CDR1 is SGHKS and CDR2 YYEKEE (reference sequence). This CDR3 spans 17 amino acids. Two rounds of nested PCR, of roughly 17 and 9 cycles, were run on TCRalpha and TCRbeta cDNA. TCRdb reanalyzed the 5' RACE reads and collapses them to one entry per CDR3 protein, without DNA. The repertoire table contains about 450,000 distinct CDR3 sequences. Study outcomes and limitations: Twins with IBD were found to have lower TCRbeta diversity (inverse Simpson) than healthy co-twins. Discrimination among different T cell subtypes was not achievable.

The material sequenced was blood. The clonotype comes from a human donor with ulcerative colitis or Crohn's disease, or a healthy co-twin of an affected twin (not recorded which). The V call is TRBV5-5, the J call TRBJ1-1; TCRdb reports TRBD1, a call that lacks DNA to check it against. The CDR3 loop is CASSGGSGQGMNTEAFF.